This T cell receptor (beta chain) was found in a study of blood T cell repertoires in COVID-19. V was shortened by 4 bases and J by 5 bases, with 17 bases between the two germline ends. The germline V gene has CDR1 SGHAT and CDR2 FQNNGV. This CDR3 region has 15 residues. Produced via immunoSEQ multiplex PCR; TCRdb's table is partial and in-frame only. The sample lists about 81,000 clones; roughly 91% were seen once. The chain links TRBV11-2 to TRBJ2-5; TRBD1 might be the D (5 bases). Sequencing was done on a sample of peripheral blood. The clonotype comes from a woman in her 50s in a cohort sampled during active COVID-19. The CDR3 reads CASSSRAGAWETQYF. DNA for the CDR3: TGTGCCAGCAGCTCCAGAGCTGGGGCATGGGAGACCCAGTACTTC. Complete variable domain (other parts from reference TRBV11-2 and TRBJ2-5): EAGVAQSPRYKIIEKRQSVAFWCNPISGHATLYWYQQILGQGPKLLIQFQNNGVVDDSQLPKDRFSAERLKGVDSTLKIQPAKLEDSAVYLCASSSRAGAWETQYFGPGTRLLVL.